This entry is about one T cell receptor beta chain. V lost 4 bases, J lost 8 bases, and 18 bases lay in between. Germline V CDR1 and CDR2: SGDLS, YYNGEE. CDR3 length: 14 residues. The data stem from a study of cytomegalovirus exposure and HLA in healthy donors. Primers: 60 Vbeta forward and 13 Jbeta reverse. TCRdb's table, derived via immunoSEQ multiplex PCR, lists solely in-frame clones and lacks some. The data show over 55,000 clones, with about 89% seen just once and roughly 1.5% held by the top ten. The sequencing sample was made of PBMCs. The sequence was collected from a man between 18 and 35 years old in good health and CMV-seronegative. V usage is TRBV9 and J usage is TRBJ1-1, with a weak D call TRBD1 (5 bases). The DNA of the CDR3 is TGTGCCAGCAGCATTTCCGGGACTCCCACCGAAGCTTTCTTT. Translation gives CASSISGTPTEAFF.